This TCR beta chain is drawn from a study of blood T cell repertoires in COVID-19. CDR1 SGHNT and CDR2 YYREEE come from the germline V gene (reference sequence). The CDR3 runs 12 residues. Regarding this clone: The junction differs from germline at one of its ends, possibly a read error.

The assay was immunoSEQ multiplex PCR, and TCRdb's table has in-frame clones only and misses some. The sample lists around 250,000 clones, 80% to 85% occurring once. The sequenced material came from PBMCs or T cells enriched from blood (not recorded which). This chain links TRBV5-4 with TRBJ1-1; D remains unclear. This receptor was obtained from a man in his forties or fifties who had been exposed to COVID-19. The CDR3 protein is CASRKQERESVF. CDR3 DNA sequence: TGTGCCAGCAGAAAGCAGGAGCGGGAGTCGGTCTTT.